The 15 T cell receptor beta chains listed next were all sequenced from one sample in a study of beta chain features in type 1 diabetes. Every bit of the isolated RNA underwent reverse transcription, so sequencing read expressed TCRB transcripts. TCRdb's copy holds only in-frame clones and misses some; the assay was immunoSEQ multiplex PCR. The sample consists of some 230,000 clones, over 7.5% of them appearing once. Material: naive CD4+ T cells from blood. The origin of the receptors is a woman younger than 35 in good health.

The V and J genes are TRBV4-2 and TRBJ2-7; TRBD2 agrees at 14 bases. Germline V gene lookup returns CDR1 LGHNA and CDR2 YNFKEQ. J was trimmed by 5 bases and V by 4 bases; bases with no gene match: 1. This CDR3 spans 14 amino acids. CDR3 residues: CASSPGLAGDEQYF. The CDR3 region has the DNA TGTGCCAGCAGCCCGGGACTAGCGGGAGACGAGCAGTACTTC.

This clone was seen ten or more times. The chain is built from TRBV29-1 and TRBJ2-5; possible D gene TRBD2, 6 bases. The V and J ends lost 6 bases and 7 bases respectively, with 18 bases between them. The CDR3 is 13 amino acids. Germline V gene lookup returns CDR1 SQVTM and CDR2 ANQGSEA. The CDR3 sequence: CSVAPSGVGTQYF. CDR3 DNA sequence: TGCAGCGTGGCCCCTTCGGGAGTTGGGACCCAGTACTTC. The whole variable domain, remainder taken from reference TRBV29-1 and TRBJ2-5, is SAVISQKPSRDICQRGTSLTIQCQVDSQVTMMFWYRQQPGQSLTLIATANQGSEATYESGFVIDKFPISRPNLTFSTLTVSNMSPEDSSIYLCSVAPSGVGTQYFGPGTRLLVL.

The sample holds a few counts of this clone. The CDR3 DNA reads as TGTGCCAGCAGTTTAAGGGGGTATAGCAATCAGCCCCAGCATTTT. This encodes CASSLRGYSNQPQHF. The chain is built from TRBV28 and TRBJ1-5; D perhaps matches TRBD1 (6 bases). V was cut by 2 bases and J by 0 bases, with 8 bases left in between. This CDR3 contains 15 residues. Germline V gives CDR1 MDHEN, CDR2 SYDVKM.

This clone has more than one count but fewer than ten. The chain combines TRBV4-1 with TRBJ1-4; 9 bases align to TRBD1. This CDR3 region has 18 residues. The germline V gene encodes CDR1 MGHRA and CDR2 YSYEKL. V trimming: 0 bases; J trimming: 8 bases; junction bases outside the gene matches: 13. CDR3 residues: CASSQETNRGPPAEKLFF. The CDR3 nucleotides read TGCGCCAGCAGCCAAGAAACGAACAGGGGGCCGCCGGCGGAAAAACTGTTTTTT.

The chain has TRBV19 and TRBJ2-3; 8 nucleotides line up with TRBD1. The CDR3 covers 17 residues. Per the germline V gene, CDR1 is LNHDA and CDR2 is SQIVND (reference sequence). The J segment lost 0 bases and the V segment lost 1 base, leaving 6 bases of the junction unmatched. Here the CDR3 DNA reads TGTGCCAGTAGTATAGGCCAGGGACAGGCTAGCACAGATACGCAGTATTTT. Its translation is CASSIGQGQASTDTQYF.

CDR3 bases: TGTGCCAGCAGCCTTGGACTCGAGCAGTTCTTC. It specifies CASSLGLEQFF. The gene calls are TRBV5-6 and TRBJ2-1; tentatively, D is TRBD2 (5 bases). The CDR3 spans 11 residues. Germline V lookup: CDR1 SGHDT, CDR2 YYEEEE. V was shortened by 4 bases and J by 10 bases, with 9 bases between the two germline ends. The full variable domain, in which reference TRBV5-6 and TRBJ2-1 provide the parts outside the CDR3, is DAGVTQSPTHLIKTRGQQVTLRCSPKSGHDTVSWYQQALGQGPQFIFQYYEEEERQRGNFPDRFSGHQFPNYSSELNVNALLLGDSALYLCASSLGLEQFFGPGTRLTVL.

This clone was counted between two and nine times. The V gene is TRBV9, the J gene TRBJ2-2, with 8 bases that match TRBD1. Unmatched junction bases numbered 6, after V lost 1 base and J lost 4 bases. Per the germline V gene, CDR1 is SGDLS and CDR2 is YYNGEE. The length of the CDR3 is 16 residues. In DNA form, the CDR3 reads TGTGCCAGCAGCGTAAAGGCAGGGGGCATCACCGGGGAGCTGTTTTTT. Residues: CASSVKAGGITGELFF.

This clone was picked up a small number of times. This rearrangement joins TRBV28 to TRBJ2-1, with 7 bases aligning to TRBD2. Germline V gene sequence: CDR1 MDHEN, CDR2 SYDVKM. Germline trimming cut 6 bases from V and 14 bases from J; bases unmatched to any gene: 22. The CDR3 sequence is 16 residues long. The CDR3 sequence is CASSPGGASGSEVEFF. Here the CDR3 DNA reads TGTGCCAGCAGCCCGGGGGGTGCTAGCGGCTCCGAGGTGGAGTTCTTC. Supplemented by reference TRBV28 and TRBJ2-1, the full variable domain reads DVKVTQSSRYLVKRTGEKVFLECVQDMDHENMFWYRQDPGLGLRLIYFSYDVKMKEKGDIPEGYSVSREKKERFSLILESASTNQTSMYLCASSPGGASGSEVEFFGPGTRLTVL.

This clone has more than one count but fewer than ten. V and J are TRBV7-3 and TRBJ2-5; 12 bases fit TRBD2. CDR1 and CDR2 from the germline V gene are SGHTA and FQGTGA. J was trimmed by 4 bases and V by 0 bases; bases with no gene match: 12. The CDR3 sequence is 19 residues long. The CDR3 reads CASSLTGLAGGPSVETQYF. The CDR3 region has the DNA TGTGCCAGCAGCTTAACGGGTCTAGCGGGGGGGCCCTCGGTAGAGACCCAGTACTTC.

This clone showed up just a few times. This chain connects TRBV30 to TRBJ1-1; D ambiguous. The CDR3 runs 11 residues. Germline CDR1 and CDR2: GTSNPN and SVGIG (reference sequence). The CDR3 region has the DNA TGTGGCGCGAGGGCGGGCACTGAAGCTTTCTTT. Translating it yields CGARAGTEAFF.

The chain is built from TRBV25-1 and TRBJ2-7; 9 bases match TRBD2. The germline CDR1 and CDR2 sequences are MGHDK and SYGVNS. Trimming removed 4 bases from V and 1 base from J; junction bases left unmatched: 14. This CDR3 has 18 amino acids. The CDR3 DNA follows: TGTGCCAGCAGTGGAATGGGTCTAGCGGGACGGTCTTCCTACGAGCAGTACTTC. It specifies CASSGMGLAGRSSYEQYF.

The CDR3 region is CASSIKLAGVGEQFF. The CDR3 DNA follows: TGTGCCAGTAGTATTAAACTAGCGGGAGTAGGTGAGCAGTTCTTC. This rearrangement joins TRBV19 to TRBJ2-1; 11 bases are shared with TRBD2. The CDR3 covers 15 residues. Trimming took 3 bases from V and 9 from J; bases not matched to a gene: 7. The germline V gene has CDR1 LNHDA and CDR2 SQIVND (reference sequence).

The chain couples TRBV11-2 to TRBJ1-2, with a possible D match to TRBD1 (6 bases). Between the trimmed V and J ends, which lost 5 bases and 2 bases, there was a span of 9 bases. The V gene's germline CDR1 is SGHAT and CDR2 FQNNGV. The CDR3 has 13 amino acids. The CDR3 is CASSPGQNYGYTF. For the CDR3, the DNA is TGTGCCAGCAGCCCCGGACAGAACTATGGCTACACCTTC.

This clone has only a few counts. The rearrangement links TRBV30 to TRBJ2-5, with 13 bases identical to TRBD2. The J call is uncertain, as TRBJ2-7 better fits the DNA end. CDR1 GTSNPN and CDR2 SVGIG come from the germline V gene (reference sequence). This CDR3 has 16 amino acids. CDR3 sequence: CAWSTPGLAGLHEQYF. Here the CDR3 DNA reads TGTGCCTGGAGTACCCCGGGACTAGCGGGACTACACGAGCAGTACTTC.

The V and J genes are TRBV6-4 and TRBJ1-2; possibly TRBD1 for D (5 bases). The CDR3 sequence is 15 residues long. The ends were cut back, 6 bases at V and 4 bases at J, with 18 bases in the middle. CDR1 and CDR2 (germline): MRHNA, SNTAGT. CDR3 amino acids: CASSPGQGTIYGYTF. CDR3 nucleotides: TGTGCCAGCAGCCCCGGACAAGGGACTATCTATGGCTACACCTTC.